This passage covers 22 T cell receptor beta chains from one sample sequenced in a study of blood T cell repertoires in COVID-19. Method: immunoSEQ multiplex PCR; TCRdb's copy keeps in-frame clones and lacks some. The data contain some 240,000 clones, around 83% of them singletons. Sample: peripheral blood. These receptors were collected from a woman aged 40-49 years who had recovered from COVID-19.

J is TRBJ1-1 and V is TRBV7-2, with 9 bases fitting TRBD1. The CDR3 loop spans 15 amino acids. The trim removed 3 bases at V and 5 bases at J, leaving 7 bases unmatched. Per the germline V gene, CDR1 is SGHTA and CDR2 is FQGNSA. CDR3 bases: TGTGCCAGCAGCTTGACAGGGGGGGTCGGGACTGAAGCTTTCTTT. Protein: CASSLTGGVGTEAFF.

CDR3 region: CASSISEGSDEQYF. The CDR3 nucleotides are TGTGCCAGTAGTATTTCCGAGGGTTCGGACGAGCAGTACTTC. This chain joins TRBV19 and TRBJ2-7, with D possibly TRBD2 on 5 matching bases. Germline loops: CDR1 LNHDA, CDR2 SQIVND (reference sequence). V lost 3 bases and J lost 5, with 14 bases in between. The CDR3 spans 14 residues.

The V and J genes are TRBV4-1 and TRBJ1-2; D not resolved. Trimming cost V 0 bases and J 5 bases, with 13 bases left between them. Germline V CDR1 and CDR2: MGHRA, YSYEKL. The length of the CDR3 is 15 residues. CDR3 loop: CASSQDAGFVYGYTF. In DNA, the CDR3 is TGCGCCAGCAGCCAAGATGCGGGGTTCGTTTATGGCTACACCTTC.

The chain carries TRBV4-2 and TRBJ1-5; 7 nucleotides line up with TRBD1. V gave up 4 bases and J gave up 4 bases; unmatched junction bases: 4. Germline V gene sequence: CDR1 LGHNA, CDR2 YNFKEQ. The CDR3 covers 14 residues. CDR3 in DNA: TGTGCCAGCAGCCCACAGACAGGGAATCAGCCCCAGCATTTT. Encoded protein: CASSPQTGNQPQHF.

The CDR3 loop reads CASTAGVDSLNEQFF. The CDR3 DNA sequence: TGTGCCAGTACCGCAGGGGTAGATTCCCTCAATGAGCAGTTCTTC. V gene TRBV19 combines with J gene TRBJ2-1; the D gene is possibly TRBD1 (6 bases). Trimming left V 7 bases short and J 6 bases short, with 19 bases between. Per germline, CDR1 LNHDA and CDR2 SQIVND (reference sequence). CDR3 length equals 15 residues.

V is TRBV30 and J is TRBJ2-5; tentative D call: TRBD1 (6 bases). The CDR3 is 13 amino acids. The V gene lost 5 bases and the J gene lost 3 bases, with 13 bases spanning the gap. The germline gives CDR1 GTSNPN, CDR2 SVGIG (reference sequence). The CDR3 nucleotides read TGTGCCTGGGCCCTTTCAGGGGAAGAGACCCAGTACTTC. It is translated as CAWALSGEETQYF.

V gene TRBV6-5 combines with J gene TRBJ1-2; TRBD1 aligns across 7 bases. The CDR3 covers 11 residues. J gave up 8 bases and V 5 bases, and 2 bases lay outside the gene matches. CDR1 MNHEY and CDR2 SVGAGI come from the germline V gene. The CDR3 DNA reads TGTGCCAGCAGTACAGGGGTGGGCTACACCTTC. Its protein product is CASSTGVGYTF.

The chain carries TRBV7-2 and TRBJ2-2, with D unclear. Trimming pared 5 bases from V and 5 bases from J, leaving 15 bases between. CDR3 size: 15 residues. Per germline, CDR1 SGHTA and CDR2 FQGNSA. The CDR3 spells CASSPFVSVTGELFF. The CDR3 bases are TGTGCCAGCAGCCCCTTTGTATCGGTAACCGGGGAGCTGTTTTTT.

The rearrangement links TRBV6-1 to TRBJ1-3; possibly TRBD1 for D (5 bases). The length of the CDR3 is 16 residues. V was clipped by 2 bases and J by 4 bases, with 15 bases between them. Per the germline V gene, CDR1 is MNHNS and CDR2 is SASEGT. The CDR3 DNA sequence: TGTGCCAGCAGTGAATGGTCGACAGATCGGGGAAACACCATATATTTT. It translates to CASSEWSTDRGNTIYF.

This clone has more than one count but fewer than ten. The same CDR3 is also encoded by other DNA sequences in this sample. The chain is built from TRBV4-2 and TRBJ2-3; D not certain. The germline V and J ends were trimmed by 0 bases and 2 bases, with 9 bases remaining between them. Looked up from germline, CDR1 is LGHNA and CDR2 is YNFKEQ. The CDR3 has 15 amino acids. The CDR3 region has the DNA TGTGCCAGCAGCCAAGATTTGCGGATCACAGATACGCAGTATTTT. Translation: CASSQDLRITDTQYF.

V usage is TRBV4-3 and J usage is TRBJ1-2, with TRBD1 matching over 9 bases. The CDR3 is made up of 16 amino acids. Germline V CDR1 and CDR2: LGHNA, YSLEER. V lost 0 bases, J lost 6 bases, and 8 bases stayed unmatched. The CDR3 DNA is TGCGCCAGCAGCCAAGATCGAGGACAGGGGATCGATGGCTACACCTTC. Amino acids: CASSQDRGQGIDGYTF.

This clone showed up just a few times. The chain uses TRBV3-1 (or the pseudogene TRBV3-2) and TRBJ1-5; D is unclear. V dropped 1 base and J dropped 2 bases, with 15 bases sitting between them. CDR1 LGHDT and CDR2 YNNKEL come from the germline V gene (reference sequence). The CDR3 length is 17 residues. The CDR3 sequence: CASSQGRGWGGNQPQHF. For the CDR3, the DNA is TGTGCCAGCAGCCAAGGAAGAGGTTGGGGAGGCAATCAGCCCCAGCATTTT.

This clone was counted once. J is TRBJ1-2 and V is TRBV19, with D possibly TRBD1 on 5 matching bases. Germline V gene data show CDR1 as LNHDA and CDR2 as SQIVND (reference sequence). V was shortened by 1 base and J by 0 bases, with 9 bases between the two germline ends. The CDR3 is made up of 15 amino acids. Here the CDR3 reads CASSIGQTPNYGYTF. The CDR3, as DNA: TGTGCCAGTAGTATAGGACAGACTCCTAACTATGGCTACACCTTC.

The chain uses TRBV18 and TRBJ2-5, with a possible D match to TRBD2 (5 bases). Germline V gene data show CDR1 as KGHSH and CDR2 as LQKENI. The CDR3 runs to 15 residues. V was cut by 3 bases and J by 1 base, with 12 bases left in between. The CDR3 protein is CASSPRSGGQETQYF. CDR3 DNA: TGTGCCAGCTCACCTCGAAGCGGAGGCCAAGAGACCCAGTACTTC.

V gene TRBV13 combines with J gene TRBJ2-5; weak D call: TRBD1 (6 bases). Germline V CDR1 and CDR2: PRHDT, FYEKMQ (reference sequence). This CDR3 comprises 14 residues. V shed 2 bases and J shed 2 bases, with 9 bases lying between them. The CDR3 protein is CASSLRQAQETQYF. The CDR3 DNA reads TGTGCCAGCAGCTTACGACAGGCACAAGAGACCCAGTACTTC.

In DNA form, the CDR3 reads TGTGCCAGCAGCTTGGGACAGGGGAATTCACCCCTCCACTTT. Translation gives CASSLGQGNSPLHF. The chain uses TRBV5-6 and TRBJ1-6, with 8 bases aligning to TRBD1. J gave up 7 bases and V 0 bases, and 0 bases lay outside the gene matches. Germline lookup yields CDR1 SGHDT and CDR2 YYEEEE. The CDR3 loop spans 14 amino acids.

The table lists this clone with a few counts. The rearrangement links TRBV4-3 to TRBJ2-3; 15 bases agree with TRBD2. V lost 5 bases to trimming and J lost 7 bases; unmatched junction nucleotides: 7. The CDR3 totals 16 residues. Germline assignment: CDR1 LGHNA and CDR2 YSLEER. The CDR3 sequence: CASSSGTSGGRNTQYF. The CDR3 region has the DNA TGCGCCAGCAGCTCCGGGACTAGCGGGGGGCGAAATACGCAGTATTTT.

This clone was detected only once. This rearrangement joins TRBV5-6 to TRBJ1-3, with D unclear. Germline CDR1 and CDR2: SGHDT and YYEEEE. V dropped 1 base and J dropped 2 bases, with 10 bases sitting between them. The CDR3 has 15 amino acids. CDR3 in amino acids: CASSLLDFTGNTIYF. CDR3 bases: TGTGCCAGCAGCTTGCTCGACTTCACTGGAAACACCATATATTTT.

The chain recombines TRBV18 with TRBJ2-3, with 10 bases fitting TRBD2. V gave up 2 bases and J gave up 3 bases; unmatched junction bases: 14. This CDR3 comprises 19 residues. The germline V gene encodes CDR1 KGHSH and CDR2 LQKENI. The CDR3 DNA follows: TGTGCCAGCTCACCATTTGAGGCTAGCGGGGGCCACGGGACAGATACGCAGTATTTT. Its protein product is CASSPFEASGGHGTDTQYF. Using reference TRBV18 and TRBJ2-3 for the parts outside the CDR3, the full variable domain is NAGVMQNPRHLVRRRGQEARLRCSPMKGHSHVYWYRQLPEEGLKFMVYLQKENIIDESGMPKERFSAEFPKEGPSILRIQQVVRGDSAAYFCASSPFEASGGHGTDTQYFGPGTRLTVL.

The sample holds a few counts of this clone. CDR3 in DNA: TGCGCCAGCAGCTCAGGGGCGTTCAACACCGGGGAGCTGTTTTTT. Translated: CASSSGAFNTGELFF. This sequence joins TRBV5-1 and TRBJ2-2; tentatively, D is TRBD1 (6 bases). CDR1 is SGHRS and CDR2 is YFSETQ in the germline V gene. The V end lost 3 bases, the J end lost 2 bases, and 11 bases lay between the germline ends. This CDR3 is 15 amino acids long.

The chain carries TRBV28 and TRBJ1-5, with TRBD1 as a possible D gene (6 bases). Germline V gives CDR1 MDHEN, CDR2 SYDVKM. This CDR3 has 15 residues. Trimming removed 6 bases at V and 7 bases at J, with 19 bases between. The CDR3 coding sequence is TGTGCCAGCAGACCGACTCAGGGGTTTCGGCAGCCCCAGCATTTT. It yields the protein CASRPTQGFRQPQHF.

The chain carries TRBV27 and TRBJ2-3, with 7 bases that match TRBD1. CDR3 size: 13 residues. V trimming: 6 bases; J trimming: 3 bases; junction bases outside the gene matches: 3. The V gene's germline CDR1 is MNHEY and CDR2 SMNVEV (reference sequence). CDR3 sequence reads: CASRRTGTDTQYF. In DNA, the CDR3 is TGTGCCAGCAGAAGGACAGGTACAGATACGCAGTATTTT.